This T cell receptor (beta chain) appears in the sequencing data of a study of shared clonotypes between healthy human individuals. TCRdb's table, derived via immunoSEQ multiplex PCR, lists solely in-frame clones and lacks some. The sample yields about half a million clones, 65% to 80% seen once. The receptor comes from a woman between 40 and 50 years old in good health. Some clones in this sample may be carry-over from other donors' samples. Sequenced sample: PBMCs.

The DNA of the CDR3 is TGCGCCAGCAGCCAAGATGGAACTAGCTTCAATGAGCAGTTCTTC. This encodes CASSQDGTSFNEQFF. This chain connects TRBV4-3 to TRBJ2-1, with D perhaps matching TRBD2 (6 bases). Germline V lookup: CDR1 LGHNA, CDR2 YSLEER. This CDR3 has 15 residues. Trimming pared 0 bases from V and 6 bases from J, leaving 12 bases between.